The entry below describes one T cell receptor (beta chain). Deletions cut 1 base from V and 8 bases from J, with 14 bases between. The germline V gene encodes CDR1 MGHRA and CDR2 YSYEKL. The CDR3 sequence is 14 residues long. This entry is derived from a study of blood T cell repertoires in COVID-19. Whole-study context: The United States, Italy and Spain supplied acute and convalescent COVID-19 samples. T cells, B-cell-depleted T cells, or PBMCs provided the cDNA or gDNA that served as material.

Per the original data handling: Estimation of nucleated cell counts relied on the amplification of reference gene primers. Libraries were prepared by immunoSEQ multiplex PCR; TCRdb keeps only in-frame clonotypes and omits some of them. D and trimming were read from the DNA, whereas the V and J calls and clone size are those reported in that table. The table has 80,000 to 100,000 clones, 60% to 85% seen once. The V and J genes are TRBV4-1 and TRBJ1-2; tentatively, D is TRBD1 (5 bases). The sequence came from a man in his fifties or sixties who had recovered from COVID-19. The sample taken for sequencing was peripheral blood. CDR3 region: CASSQVRVQYGYTF. The CDR3 coding sequence is TGCGCCAGCAGCCAAGTCAGGGTTCAGTACGGCTACACCTTC.